These T cell receptor beta chains were read from a single sample in a study of human T cells and chemical hapten exposure. TCRdb reanalysed the RACE reads using MiXCR and keeps one entry per CDR3 protein. The data hold roughly 86,000 distinct CDR3 sequences, with roughly a tenth observed a single time. Sequencing used whole blood, obtained in connection with sensitization to the hapten diphenylcyclopropenone (DPC). Receptors were obtained from a man in his forties or fifties with alopecia areata. Some clones in this sample may be carry-over from other donors' samples. CDR3s leave out the opening cysteine and the closing phenylalanine or tryptophan. Fields, in order: CDR3 protein, J gene, CDR3 length, V gene.

cdr3_aa: ASSSRQKRGYTDTQY
j_call: TRBJ2-3
cdr3_length: 15
v_call: TRBV7-2

cdr3_aa: ASSPPGRGSNQPQH
j_call: TRBJ1-5
cdr3_length: 14
v_call: TRBV7-2

cdr3_aa: AISVGQLNTEAF
j_call: TRBJ1-1
cdr3_length: 12
v_call: TRBV10-3

cdr3_aa: SATSPGLAGGPADTQY
j_call: TRBJ2-3
cdr3_length: 16
v_call: TRBV20-1

cdr3_aa: ASSTLAETDTQY
j_call: TRBJ2-3
cdr3_length: 12
v_call: TRBV7-6

cdr3_aa: ASSLAARADTQY
j_call: TRBJ2-3
cdr3_length: 12
v_call: TRBV7-2

cdr3_aa: ASFDRNSYNEQF
j_call: TRBJ2-1
cdr3_length: 12
v_call: TRBV21-1

cdr3_aa: ASSFGPLYEQY
j_call: TRBJ2-7
cdr3_length: 11
v_call: TRBV28

cdr3_aa: ASRRSYEQY
j_call: TRBJ2-7
cdr3_length: 9
v_call: TRBV27

cdr3_aa: ASSYRQGHQETQY
j_call: TRBJ2-5
cdr3_length: 13
v_call: TRBV6-2/TRBV6-3

cdr3_aa: ASSLARANIQY
j_call: TRBJ2-4
cdr3_length: 11
v_call: TRBV13

cdr3_aa: ASSASSAVYEQY
j_call: TRBJ2-7
cdr3_length: 12
v_call: TRBV7-9

cdr3_aa: SAGQGGIVETQY
j_call: TRBJ2-5
cdr3_length: 12
v_call: TRBV29-1

cdr3_aa: ASSYGLAGEQY
j_call: TRBJ2-7
cdr3_length: 11
v_call: TRBV6-2/TRBV6-3

cdr3_aa: ASVTGGRTEAF
j_call: TRBJ1-1
cdr3_length: 11
v_call: TRBV6-5

cdr3_aa: ASSLDRGRDGYT
j_call: TRBJ1-2
cdr3_length: 12
v_call: TRBV6-6

cdr3_aa: AWSVGGAVGAF
j_call: TRBJ1-1
cdr3_length: 11
v_call: TRBV30

cdr3_aa: ASSLESGTQY
j_call: TRBJ2-3
cdr3_length: 10
v_call: TRBV7-2

cdr3_aa: ASAGRRGYT
j_call: TRBJ1-2
cdr3_length: 9
v_call: TRBV6-2/TRBV6-3

cdr3_aa: ASSPPPWNNQPQH
j_call: TRBJ1-5
cdr3_length: 13
v_call: TRBV19

cdr3_aa: ASSGGGSRDRSYEQY
j_call: TRBJ2-7
cdr3_length: 15
v_call: TRBV25-1

cdr3_aa: SALPELAGVEDTQY
j_call: TRBJ2-3
cdr3_length: 14
v_call: TRBV20-1

cdr3_aa: SVVGTAFGTQY
j_call: TRBJ2-5
cdr3_length: 11
v_call: TRBV29-1

cdr3_aa: ATSLLTGRYYNEQF
j_call: TRBJ2-1
cdr3_length: 14
v_call: TRBV15

cdr3_aa: ASSPAIGSEQF
j_call: TRBJ2-1
cdr3_length: 11
v_call: TRBV18